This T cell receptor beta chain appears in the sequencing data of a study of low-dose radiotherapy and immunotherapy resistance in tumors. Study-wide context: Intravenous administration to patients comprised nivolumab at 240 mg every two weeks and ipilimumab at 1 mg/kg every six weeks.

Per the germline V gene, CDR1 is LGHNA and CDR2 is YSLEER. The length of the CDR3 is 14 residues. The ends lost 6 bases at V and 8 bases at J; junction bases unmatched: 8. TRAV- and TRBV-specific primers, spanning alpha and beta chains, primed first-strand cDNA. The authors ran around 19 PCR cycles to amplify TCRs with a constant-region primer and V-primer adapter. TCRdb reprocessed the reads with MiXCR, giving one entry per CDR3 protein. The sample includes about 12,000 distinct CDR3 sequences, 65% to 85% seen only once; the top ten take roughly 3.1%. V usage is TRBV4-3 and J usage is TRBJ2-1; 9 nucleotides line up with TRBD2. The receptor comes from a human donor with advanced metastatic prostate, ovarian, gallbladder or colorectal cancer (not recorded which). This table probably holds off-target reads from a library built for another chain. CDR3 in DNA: TGCGCCAGCAGTATTATAGCGGGAGCGGATGAGCAGTTCTTC. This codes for CASSIIAGADEQFF.